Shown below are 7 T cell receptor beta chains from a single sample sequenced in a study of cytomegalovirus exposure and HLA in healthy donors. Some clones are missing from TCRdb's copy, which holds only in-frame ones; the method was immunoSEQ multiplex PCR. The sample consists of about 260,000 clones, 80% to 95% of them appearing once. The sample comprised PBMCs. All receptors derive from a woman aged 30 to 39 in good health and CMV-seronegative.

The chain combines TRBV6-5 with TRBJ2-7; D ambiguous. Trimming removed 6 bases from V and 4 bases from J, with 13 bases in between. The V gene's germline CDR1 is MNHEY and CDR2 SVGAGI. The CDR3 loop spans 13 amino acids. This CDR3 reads CASSRRGPYEQYF. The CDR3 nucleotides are TGTGCCAGCAGCCGTAGAGGCCCATACGAGCAGTACTTC.

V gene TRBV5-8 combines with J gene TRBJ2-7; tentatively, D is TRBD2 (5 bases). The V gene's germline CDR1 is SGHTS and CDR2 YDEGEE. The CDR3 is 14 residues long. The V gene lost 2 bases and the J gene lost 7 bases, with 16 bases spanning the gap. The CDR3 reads CASSLRGTMVEQYF. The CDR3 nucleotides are TGTGCCAGCAGCTTACGGGGAACGATGGTTGAGCAGTACTTC.

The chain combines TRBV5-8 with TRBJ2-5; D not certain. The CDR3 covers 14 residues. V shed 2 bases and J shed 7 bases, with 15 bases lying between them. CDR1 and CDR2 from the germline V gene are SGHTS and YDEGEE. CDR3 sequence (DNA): TGTGCCAGCAGCTTTCCAGGCTCACCGGGGACCCAGTACTTC. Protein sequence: CASSFPGSPGTQYF. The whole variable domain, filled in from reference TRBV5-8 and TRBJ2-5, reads EAGVTQSPTHLIKTRGQQATLRCSPISGHTSVYWYQQALGLGLQFLLWYDEGEERNRGNFPPRFSGRQFPNYSSELNVNALELEDSALYLCASSFPGSPGTQYFGPGTRLLVL.

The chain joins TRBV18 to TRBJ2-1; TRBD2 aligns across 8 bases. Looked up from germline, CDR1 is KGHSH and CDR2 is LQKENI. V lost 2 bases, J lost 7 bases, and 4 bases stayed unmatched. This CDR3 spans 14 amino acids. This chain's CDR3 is CASSPSGGQNEQFF. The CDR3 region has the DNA TGTGCCAGCTCACCATCGGGAGGGCAGAATGAGCAGTTCTTC. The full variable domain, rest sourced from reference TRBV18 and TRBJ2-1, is NAGVMQNPRHLVRRRGQEARLRCSPMKGHSHVYWYRQLPEEGLKFMVYLQKENIIDESGMPKERFSAEFPKEGPSILRIQQVVRGDSAAYFCASSPSGGQNEQFFGPGTRLTVL.

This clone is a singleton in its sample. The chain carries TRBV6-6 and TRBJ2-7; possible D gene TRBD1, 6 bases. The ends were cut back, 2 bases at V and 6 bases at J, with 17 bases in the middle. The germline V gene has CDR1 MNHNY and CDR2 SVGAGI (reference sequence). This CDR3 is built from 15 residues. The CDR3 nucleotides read TGTGCCAGCAGTTACACCACTACAGGGTTCAGCGAGCAGTACTTC. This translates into CASSYTTTGFSEQYF.

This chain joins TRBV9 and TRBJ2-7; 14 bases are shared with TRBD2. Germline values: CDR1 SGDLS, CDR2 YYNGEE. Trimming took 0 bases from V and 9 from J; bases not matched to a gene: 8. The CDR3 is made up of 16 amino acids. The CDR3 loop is CASSVEATSGRALQYF. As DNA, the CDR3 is TGTGCCAGCAGCGTAGAGGCGACTAGCGGGAGGGCCCTGCAGTACTTC.

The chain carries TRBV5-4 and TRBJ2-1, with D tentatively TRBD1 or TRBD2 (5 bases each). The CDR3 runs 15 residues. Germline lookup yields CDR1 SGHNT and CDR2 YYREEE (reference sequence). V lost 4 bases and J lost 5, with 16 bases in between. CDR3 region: CASSQQRQGDNEQFF. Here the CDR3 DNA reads TGTGCCAGCAGCCAACAGCGGCAGGGTGACAATGAGCAGTTCTTC.